The rows below give T cell receptor beta chains drawn from one sample of a study of beta chain features in type 1 diabetes. Data came from immunoSEQ multiplex PCR; TCRdb stores just in-frame clones and leaves some out. This repertoire shows a few hundred thousand clones, around a fifth found once; its top ten account for around 0.04%. The sample taken for sequencing was naive CD4+ T cells from blood. These receptors were obtained from a woman between 18 and 29 years old in good health. CDR3s include the opening cysteine and the closing phenylalanine or tryptophan. Fields, in order: D gene, CDR3 length, clone size, V gene, J gene, CDR3 protein, CDR3 DNA. A D gene is named only where the DNA matches it firmly. The size entry is marked missing in some rows and otherwise reads once, few, many or a size class.

>TRBD1|14|.|TRBV27|TRBJ2-1
CASSPHDRDNEQFF
TGTGCCAGCAGTCCCCACGACAGGGACAATGAGCAGTTCTTC
>.|14|.|TRBV29-1|TRBJ1-2
CSVVGRPTNYGYTF
TGCAGCGTTGTGGGGAGACCGACTAACTATGGCTACACCTTC
>TRBD2|17|.|TRBV30|TRBJ2-1
CAWSVLRRESSYNEQFF
TGTGCCTGGAGTGTACTCAGGCGGGAGAGCTCCTACAATGAGCAGTTCTTC
>.|13|.|TRBV25-1|TRBJ1-2
CASSEGQNYGYTF
TGTGCCAGCAGTGAAGGACAGAACTATGGCTACACCTTC
>.|14|.|TRBV9|TRBJ2-7
CASSVAPSSYEQYF
TGTGCCAGCAGCGTAGCTCCGAGCTCCTACGAGCAGTACTTC
>.|12|.|TRBV29-1|TRBJ2-5
CSVEEGAETQYF
TGCAGCGTTGAAGAAGGGGCAGAGACCCAGTACTTC
>.|12|.|TRBV30|TRBJ1-6
CAWSGVASPLHF
TGTGCCTGGAGTGGCGTAGCTTCACCCCTCCACTTT
>TRBD2|14|.|TRBV29-1|TRBJ2-3
CSVVGTRGRDTQYF
TGCAGCGTGGTCGGGACTAGGGGACGAGATACGCAGTATTTT
>.|11|few|TRBV2|TRBJ2-4
CASTPGLGQYF
TGTGCCAGCACACCAGGTCTTGGTCAGTACTTC
>TRBD1|15|few|TRBV5-1|TRBJ1-4
CASSLAATGNEKLFF
TGCGCCAGCAGCCTGGCGGCGACAGGGAATGAAAAACTGTTTTTT
>TRBD1|15|few|TRBV6-1|TRBJ1-2
CASSEAGTGVGGYTF
TGTGCCAGCAGTGAAGCCGGGACAGGGGTTGGTGGCTACACCTTC
>TRBD2|15|.|TRBV7-3|TRBJ2-1
CASSLTAGSYNEQFF
TGTGCCAGCAGCTTGACAGCGGGGTCCTACAATGAGCAGTTCTTC
>TRBD2|15|few|TRBV25-1|TRBJ2-7
CASSPRLAGAHEQYF
TGTGCCAGCAGTCCCCGCCTAGCGGGAGCCCACGAGCAGTACTTC
>.|13|few|TRBV7-3|TRBJ1-5
CASSLTFNQPQHF
TGTGCCAGCAGCTTAACCTTTAATCAGCCCCAGCATTTT
>.|15|.|TRBV5-6|TRBJ2-7
CASISRTENPYEQYF
TGTGCCAGCATCTCCCGGACAGAGAATCCCTACGAGCAGTACTTC
>.|12|once|TRBV30|TRBJ2-4
CARGGAKNIQYF
TGTGCCAGGGGGGGAGCCAAGAACATTCAGTACTTC
>TRBD1|14|.|TRBV6-5|TRBJ2-1
CASSVALGTGEQFF
TGTGCCAGCAGTGTCGCCCTAGGGACAGGAGAGCAGTTCTTC
>.|13|.|TRBV7-2|TRBJ2-5
CASSRSAEETQYF
TGTGCCAGCAGCCGCTCAGCGGAAGAGACCCAGTACTTC
>TRBD1|17|.|TRBV18|TRBJ2-2
CASSPPRDRANTGELFF
TGTGCCAGCTCACCACCCCGGGACAGGGCAAACACCGGGGAGCTGTTTTTT
>TRBD2|16|.|TRBV10-3|TRBJ2-5
CAISGDPSGRRETQYF
TGTGCCATCAGTGGGGACCCTAGCGGGAGACGGGAGACCCAGTACTTC